The rows below give T cell receptor beta chains drawn from one sample of a study of cytomegalovirus exposure and HLA in healthy donors. Profiled with immunoSEQ multiplex PCR; TCRdb holds only in-frame clones, not every one. The repertoire holds 100,000 to 150,000 clones, with 80% to 90% as singletons. The specimen sequenced was PBMCs. These TCRs come from a woman aged 18-35 years in good health and CMV-seropositive. Each CDR3 is given with its conserved first and last residue. A D gene is named only where the DNA matches it firmly. Clone sizes are given selectively: once, few, many, or a class where the clone is expanded.

CASMGLAGGTDTQYF TGTGCCAGCATGGGGTTAGCGGGGGGGACAGATACGCAGTATTTT NA TRBJ2-3 TRBD2 TRBV25-1
CASSPGGRQETQYF TGTGCCAGCTCACCAGGGGGCAGACAAGAGACCCAGTACTTC NA TRBJ2-5 NA TRBV18
CASSWGQGFTDTQYF TGCGCCAGCAGCTGGGGACAGGGCTTTACAGATACGCAGTATTTT NA TRBJ2-3 TRBD1 TRBV5-1
CASERQGVREKLFF TGTGCCAGCGAGAGACAGGGGGTCCGGGAAAAACTGTTTTTT NA TRBJ1-4 TRBD1 TRBV25-1
CASSDRIRDQPQHF TGTGCCAGCAGTGATCGGATCAGGGATCAGCCCCAGCATTTT NA TRBJ1-5 NA TRBV6-5
CASRQGGGYEQYF TGTGCCAGCCGACAGGGAGGCGGCTACGAGCAGTACTTC NA TRBJ2-7 NA TRBV2
CASSAGWKTEAFF TGCGCCAGCAGTGCAGGGTGGAAAACTGAAGCTTTCTTT NA TRBJ1-1 NA TRBV10-1
CASSLWVAGLEETQYF TGTGCCAGCAGTTTGTGGGTAGCGGGGTTGGAAGAGACCCAGTACTTC NA TRBJ2-5 TRBD2 TRBV28
CASSRGGDRHYGYTF TGTGCCAGCAGTCGCGGGGGCGATCGGCACTATGGCTACACCTTC NA TRBJ1-2 NA TRBV6-5
CASSPVPGQGLSGANVLTF TGTGCCAGCAGCCCAGTCCCGGGACAGGGCCTCTCTGGGGCCAACGTCCTGACTTTC NA TRBJ2-6 TRBD1 TRBV11-2
CASSQDLMNTEAFF TGCGCCAGCAGCCAAGACTTAATGAACACTGAAGCTTTCTTT NA TRBJ1-1 NA TRBV4-1
CASSLPPGETQYF TGTGCCAGCTCACTCCCGCCCGGAGAGACCCAGTACTTC few TRBJ2-5 NA TRBV18
CASSGGFVGELFF TGTGCCAGCAGTGGCGGTTTCGTCGGGGAGCTGTTTTTT few TRBJ2-2 NA TRBV2
CASSLLRGGAGETQYF TGTGCCAGCAGTTTACTTCGCGGGGGGGCGGGGGAGACCCAGTACTTC NA TRBJ2-5 TRBD2 TRBV28
CASSLWAGEQYF TGTGCCAGCAGCTTATGGGCCGGCGAGCAGTACTTC NA TRBJ2-7 NA TRBV7-2
CASSRTQDRGNSPLHF TGCGCCAGCAGCCGGACTCAAGACAGGGGCAATTCACCCCTCCACTTT once TRBJ1-6 TRBD1 TRBV4-1